The entry below gives a single TCR beta chain sequence along with its context. As yet, its antigen is unknown. Patients who had autoimmune disease history or got systemic immunosuppression were left out. CDR3 length equals 16 residues. J was trimmed by 8 bases and V by 4 bases; bases with no gene match: 5. CDR1 and CDR2 from the germline V gene are MGHRA and YSYEKL. The data were obtained in a study of OX40 agonist ivuxolimab in advanced cancers. Across the whole study: Dose-escalation patients' cancers were hepatocellular carcinoma, melanoma, renal cell or head and neck cancer.

Study-wide results and caveats: The antigens recognized by the expanded peripheral T cells, that is their antigen specificity, were not determined. CD4+ T cells averaged fewer expanded clones than CD8+ T cells.

Repertoires were generated with immunoSEQ multiplex PCR, while TCRdb's copy carries only in-frame clones and drops some. The sample includes around 66,000 clones, 80% to 90% seen only once; the top ten take 10% to 12%. The chain joins TRBV4-1 to TRBJ2-1, with 16 bases lining up with TRBD2. The receptor's source is an adult with an advanced solid tumor such as melanoma, head and neck, liver or kidney cancer. Specimen: CD4+ or CD8+ T cells sorted from blood, collected in a trial of the OX40 agonist ivuxolimab. CDR3 sequence: CASSRMGLAGGHEQFF. The CDR3 DNA is TGCGCCAGCAGCCGAATGGGACTAGCGGGAGGGCATGAGCAGTTCTTC.